Below are 21 T cell receptor beta chains sequenced from a single sample in a study of breast tumors, draining lymph nodes, adjacent tissues. Axillary draining lymph nodes of breast cancer patients supplied the node samples. Each CDR3 protein gets one entry after TCRdb re-called the multiplex PCR reads with MiXCR. The sample includes over 150,000 distinct CDR3 sequences, roughly a third of them seen just once. The specimen was axillary lymph node tissue. The receptors stem from a female donor with breast cancer. Some clones in this sample may be carry-over from other donors' samples.

As for this clonotype: Just one base apart from a much larger clone, this may be a read error. The chain uses TRBV3-1 and TRBJ2-2; tentatively, D is TRBD2 (6 bases). The CDR3 has 13 amino acids. Per the germline V gene, CDR1 is LGHDT and CDR2 is YNNKEL (reference sequence). CDR3 residues: CAGRVAETGELFF. For the CDR3, the DNA is TGTGCCGGCAGGGTAGCGGAAACCGGGGAGCTGTTTTTT.

Regarding this clonotype: A much larger clone is a single base away; this may be a read error. V usage is TRBV18 and J usage is TRBJ2-7, with D unresolved. Germline CDR1 and CDR2: KGHSH and LQKENI. Between the trimmed V and J ends, which lost 4 bases and 5 bases, there was a span of 3 bases. The CDR3 length is 10 residues. The CDR3 loop reads CASSRHEQYF. CDR3 nucleotide sequence: TGTGCCAGCTCACGACACGAGCAGTACTTC.

This clonotype is deemed medium-sized. The J gene is TRBJ1-5, the V gene TRBV12-3 or TRBV12-4; TRBD1 matches 9 bases. CDR3 length equals 16 residues. J gave up 4 bases and V 6 bases, and 10 bases lay outside the gene matches. CDR3 amino acids: CASSLWTGATNQPQHF. The CDR3 coding sequence is TGTGCCAGCAGCCTGTGGACAGGGGCCACGAATCAGCCCCAGCATTTT.

Notes on this clonotype: Relative to the germline gene, one junction end is altered; a read error may explain this. The chain is built from TRBV7-9 and TRBJ1-2; no definite D call. CDR1 is SEHNR, CDR2 FQNEAQ, per germline (reference sequence). The CDR3 covers 15 residues. The CDR3 bases are TGTGCCAGCAGCTTCACGGGGAGAGACGTGTATGGCTACCCCTTC. Translating gives CASSFTGRDVYGYPF.

In this sample, this clonotype turned up a few times. A much more abundant neighbour one base away suggests this may be a read error. The chain is built from TRBV20-1 and TRBJ2-7, with D perhaps matching TRBD1 or TRBD2 (7 bases each). The CDR3 contains 15 residues. Trimming took off 0 bases at V and 4 bases at J, with 16 bases between the two ends. CDR1 DFQATT and CDR2 SNEGSKA come from the germline V gene (reference sequence). For the CDR3, the DNA is TGCAGTGCTAGAGATGAAGCGGGACAGTCGTACGAGCAGTACTTC. This translates into CSARDEAGQSYEQYF.

This rearrangement joins TRBV7-9 to TRBJ2-2; unclear D gene. The length of the CDR3 is 14 residues. Trimming cost V 4 bases and J 7 bases, with 13 bases left between them. The germline V gene encodes CDR1 SEHNR and CDR2 FQNEAQ (reference sequence). CDR3 bases: TGTGCCAGCAGCTCTGGGGTGATGGGCGGGGAGCTGTTTTTT. Amino acids: CASSSGVMGGELFF.

This chain joins TRBV7-9 and TRBJ1-1; the match to TRBD1 covers 8 bases. Trimming took 1 base from V and 1 from J; bases not matched to a gene: 2. Germline CDR1 and CDR2: SEHNR and FQNEAQ (reference sequence). The CDR3 is 15 residues long. Here the CDR3 reads CASSLGQGPNTEAFF. The CDR3 nucleotides are TGTGCCAGCAGCTTAGGACAGGGGCCGAACACTGAAGCTTTCTTT.

CDR3 coding DNA: TGTGCCAGCAGCCCCGTGGCGGGAGGAAATTCACCCCTCCACTTT. Translating gives CASSPVAGGNSPLHF. The chain employs TRBV7-9 and TRBJ1-6, with no clear D. The CDR3 contains 15 residues. Per the germline V gene, CDR1 is SEHNR and CDR2 is FQNEAQ (reference sequence). With 5 bases removed from V and 7 bases from J, the gap between germline ends came to 15 bases.

This clonotype was counted many times. This sequence joins TRBV5-1 and TRBJ2-5; D possibly uses TRBD1 or TRBD2 (5 bases each). The CDR3 loop spans 13 amino acids. The V gene's germline CDR1 is SGHRS and CDR2 YFSETQ. The V end lost 7 bases, the J end lost 6 bases, and 16 bases lay between the germline ends. The CDR3 bases are TGCGCCAGCGAACTAGGGCAGGGACAGACCCAGTACTTC. Protein product: CASELGQGQTQYF. The full variable domain, rest sourced from reference TRBV5-1 and TRBJ2-5, is KAGVTQTPRYLIKTRGQQVTLSCSPISGHRSVSWYQQTPGQGLQFLFEYFSETQRNKGNFPGRFSGRQFSNSRSEMNVSTLELGDSALYLCASELGQGQTQYFGPGTRLLVL.

A remark on this clonotype: A much larger clone differs from this one at a single base, so this may be a read error. The chain uses TRBV20-1 and TRBJ2-3, with 9 nucleotides matching TRBD2. J gave up 4 bases and V 2 bases, and 10 bases lay outside the gene matches. Germline lookup yields CDR1 DFQATT and CDR2 SNEGSKA (reference sequence). The CDR3 is made up of 16 amino acids. In DNA, the CDR3 is TGCAGTGCTAGACCCGCGGGGACTAGCACCCCAGATACGCAGTATTTT. This gives the protein CSARPAGTSTPDTQYF.

This clonotype has ten or more counts. The gene calls are TRBV12-3 or TRBV12-4 and TRBJ1-5; perhaps TRBD1 as D (5 bases). V lost 3 bases, J lost 3 bases, and 9 bases lay in between. The CDR3 sequence is 14 residues long. CDR3 in amino acids: CASSFQGVNQPQHF. For the CDR3, the DNA is TGTGCCAGCAGTTTTCAAGGGGTCAATCAGCCCCAGCATTTT.

The rearrangement uses TRBV5-4 and TRBJ1-2; D uncertain. The CDR3 contains 11 residues. Germline CDR1 is SGHNT and CDR2 is YYREEE (reference sequence). Trimming cost V 8 bases and J 13 bases, with 18 bases left between them. As DNA, the CDR3 is TGTGCCAGTAGACCATTCTCCGACGGCACCTTC. The encoded protein is CASRPFSDGTF. Looking up the rest from reference TRBV5-4 and TRBJ1-2 gives the full variable domain: ETGVTQSPTHLIKTRGQQVTLRCSSQSGHNTVSWYQQALGQGPQFIFQYYREEENGRGNFPPRFSGLQFPNYSSELNVNALELDDSALYLCASRPFSDGTFGSGTRLTVV.

This clonotype is labeled as medium-sized. J is TRBJ1-5 and V is TRBV2; D remains unclear. The V gene's germline CDR1 is SNHLY and CDR2 FYNNEI. The CDR3 consists of 14 residues. The V end was cut by 1 base, the J end by 3 bases, with 7 bases between. The CDR3 DNA reads as TGTGCCAGCAGTGAAGGCAGCCCCAATCAGCCCCAGCATTTT. This sequence encodes CASSEGSPNQPQHF.

Turning to this clonotype: This may stem from a read error, because a much larger clone lies one nucleotide away. The CDR3 protein is CSATGTALACEQYF. The CDR3 DNA reads as TGCAGTGCTACCGGGACAGCCCTGGCCTGCGAGCAGTACTTC. This chain connects TRBV20-1 to TRBJ2-7; TRBD1 aligns across 7 bases. The germline V gene encodes CDR1 DFQATT and CDR2 SNEGSKA (reference sequence). CDR3 size: 14 residues. V lost 4 bases, J lost 6 bases, and 12 bases stayed unmatched.

This clonotype was recorded at least ten times. This rearrangement joins TRBV5-4 to TRBJ2-1; D not certain. CDR3 size: 13 residues. Germline V gene data show CDR1 as SGHNT and CDR2 as YYREEE (reference sequence). Trimming removed 2 bases at V and 5 bases at J, with 8 bases between. CDR3 region: CASSFRPNNEQFF. For the CDR3, the DNA is TGTGCCAGCAGCTTTAGGCCCAACAATGAGCAGTTCTTC.

This clonotype was counted ten times or more. V is TRBV20-1 and J is TRBJ2-3, with 8 bases aligning to TRBD2. With V trimmed by 3 bases and J by 0 bases, 14 bases remained unmatched. The CDR3 contains 18 residues. In germline, CDR1 is DFQATT, CDR2 SNEGSKA (reference sequence). CDR3 sequence reads: CSARVAGFPPDSTDTQYF. CDR3 bases: TGCAGTGCTAGGGTAGCGGGATTCCCACCTGATAGCACAGATACGCAGTATTTT.

This clonotype came up many times. The rearrangement links TRBV12-3 or TRBV12-4 to TRBJ2-1, with TRBD2 matching over 12 bases. The CDR3 is 14 residues long. V shed 6 bases and J 10 bases; nucleotides not matched to a gene: 7. CDR3 amino acids: CASRASGRVGEQFF. Here the CDR3 DNA reads TGTGCCAGCAGAGCTAGCGGGAGGGTTGGGGAGCAGTTCTTC.

This clonotype was detected once. It is unclear where the CDR3 begins or ends on the DNA, so no DNA is shown, and the CDR3 is as TCRdb lists it. V and J are TRBV5-6 and TRBJ1-5; TRBD1, as called in the table, went unchecked against the DNA. From germline, CDR1 is SGHDT and CDR2 YYEEEE. Ends included, the CDR3 has 23 residues. The CDR3 here is CASSLAVGASTDTQYFGPGTRHF.

In its sample, this clonotype was seen many times. The CDR3 DNA follows: TGTGCCAGCAGAAGAGCGGGGGGCACAGATACGCAGTATTTT. It yields the protein CASRRAGGTDTQYF. The V and J genes are TRBV11-2 and TRBJ2-3; 8 bases agree with TRBD2. The CDR3 is made up of 14 amino acids. Germline CDR1 SGHAT, CDR2 FQNNGV. J lost 1 base, V lost 6 bases, and 3 bases had no gene match.

This clonotype came up many times. The chain uses TRBV20-1 and TRBJ2-1, with a possible D match to TRBD2 (6 bases). The germline V and J ends were trimmed by 0 bases and 7 bases, with 19 bases remaining between them. The CDR3 consists of 16 residues. Germline loops: CDR1 DFQATT, CDR2 SNEGSKA (reference sequence). The CDR3 DNA sequence: TGCAGTGCTAGAGAGGAGGTGGCGGGGCCGGGGAATGAGCAGTTCTTC. It translates to CSAREEVAGPGNEQFF.

V and J are TRBV29-1 and TRBJ1-4; 7 bases map to TRBD1. V lost 8 bases to trimming and J lost 2 bases; unmatched junction nucleotides: 17. This CDR3 is 17 amino acids long. The germline V gene encodes CDR1 SQVTM and CDR2 ANQGSEA. The CDR3 nucleotides are TGCAGCTCTATATCACAGGGGATCGGGGGCACTAATGAAAAACTGTTTTTT. Translation gives CSSISQGIGGTNEKLFF.